This is a list of T cell receptor beta chains from one sample in a study of blood T cell repertoires in COVID-19. The data were produced by immunoSEQ multiplex PCR, yet TCRdb's version contains in-frame clones alone and is incomplete. This table has a few hundred thousand clones, approximately 86% appearing once. Sequencing used peripheral blood. The receptors derive from a man aged 18 to 29 with active or convalescent COVID-19. Each CDR3 is given with its conserved first and last residue. The order of the fields is J gene, clone size, D gene, V gene, CDR3 protein, CDR3 DNA. A D gene is named only where the DNA matches it firmly. Clone size is stated in some rows and not others, as once, few, many or a class when expanded.

TRBJ2-2,once,TRBD1,TRBV4-1,CASSPGQGSGELFF,TGCGCCAGCAGCCCGGGACAGGGCTCAGGGGAGCTGTTTTTT
TRBJ2-2,NA,TRBD1,TRBV19,CASSTGDRGFSGELFF,TGTGCCAGTAGTACCGGGGACAGGGGGTTTTCCGGGGAGCTGTTTTTT
TRBJ1-1,few,NA,TRBV11-2,CASSALRGGAEAFF,TGTGCCAGCAGCGCGCTACGGGGCGGGGCTGAAGCTTTCTTT
TRBJ1-2,NA,NA,TRBV6-5,CASSSHLAGNYGYTF,TGTGCCAGCAGTTCCCATTTGGCAGGGAATTATGGCTACACCTTC
TRBJ2-1,once,TRBD1,TRBV27,CASSSRDRAYNEQFF,TGTGCCAGCAGTTCCCGGGACAGAGCTTACAATGAGCAGTTCTTC
TRBJ2-7,NA,NA,TRBV28,CASSLLSYEQYF,TGTGCCAGCAGTTTACTCAGCTACGAGCAGTACTTC
TRBJ2-3,NA,TRBD2,TRBV6-4,CASSPGTSYTDTQYF,TGTGCCAGCAGCCCCGGGACTAGTTACACAGATACGCAGTATTTT
TRBJ2-2,NA,NA,TRBV9,CASRGEYNTGELFF,TGTGCCAGCAGAGGAGAATACAACACCGGGGAGCTGTTTTTT
TRBJ2-1,NA,TRBD1,TRBV11-2,CASSDPRKGAIDEQFF,TGTGCCAGCAGCGACCCTAGGAAGGGGGCAATAGATGAGCAGTTCTTC
TRBJ2-7,few,NA,TRBV1,CTSSQDLWRATSYEQYF,TGCACCAGCAGCCAAGATCTCTGGCGGGCTACCTCCTACGAGCAGTACTTC
TRBJ1-4,NA,NA,TRBV27,CASSSWTELHEKLFF,TGTGCCAGCAGTTCTTGGACAGAGCTTCACGAAAAACTGTTTTTT
TRBJ1-3,NA,NA,TRBV18,CASSPPNGVSGNTIYF,TGTGCCAGCTCACCACCGAACGGAGTCTCTGGAAACACCATATATTTT
TRBJ2-2,NA,TRBD2,TRBV6-1,CASSERGLGSPGELFF,TGTGCCAGCAGTGAAAGGGGACTAGGAAGCCCCGGGGAGCTGTTTTTT
TRBJ2-7,few,NA,TRBV6-5,CASTSGTLYEQYF,TGTGCCAGCACCTCCGGGACTCTGTACGAGCAGTACTTC
TRBJ1-1,NA,TRBD1,TRBV4-3,CASSQEGGRQGLNTEAFF,TGCGCCAGCAGCCAAGAAGGAGGGAGACAGGGATTGAACACTGAAGCTTTCTTT
TRBJ2-3,few,NA,TRBV3-1/TRBV3-2,CASSRKRQRGGSTDTQYF,TGTGCCAGCAGCCGGAAGAGGCAGCGAGGCGGAAGCACAGATACGCAGTATTTT
TRBJ2-7,NA,NA,TRBV2,CASSEVADYEQYF,TGTGCCAGCAGTGAGGTGGCGGATTACGAGCAGTACTTC
TRBJ1-5,NA,TRBD1,TRBV14,CASSYRTGEIRVDQPQHF,TGTGCCAGCAGCTATCGGACAGGGGAGATTAGGGTTGATCAGCCCCAGCATTTT
TRBJ1-1,NA,TRBD1,TRBV19,CASSIGTAGTEAFF,TGTGCCAGTAGTATTGGGACAGCGGGCACTGAAGCTTTCTTT
TRBJ1-1,NA,TRBD1,TRBV29-1,CSVTPGQENTEAFF,TGCAGCGTTACGCCGGGACAGGAGAACACTGAAGCTTTCTTT
TRBJ2-7,NA,NA,TRBV5-4,CASSLRGGIDEQYF,TGTGCCAGCAGCTTGCGTGGAGGGATCGACGAGCAGTACTTC
TRBJ1-1,NA,NA,TRBV11-2,CASNRWRGGNTEAFF,TGTGCCAGCAATAGGTGGCGGGGGGGGAACACTGAAGCTTTCTTT
TRBJ2-7,NA,NA,TRBV3-1/TRBV3-2,CASSQGGQGGFHEQYF,TGTGCCAGCAGCCAAGGAGGCCAGGGCGGCTTCCACGAGCAGTACTTC
TRBJ1-6,NA,NA,TRBV19,CASSSRLGQYNSPLHF,TGTGCCAGTAGTTCCCGCCTAGGACAGTATAATTCACCCCTCCACTTT
TRBJ1-2,NA,TRBD1,TRBV5-8,CASNLLVRGENGYTF,TGTGCCAGCAACCTTCTCGTCAGGGGGGAGAATGGCTACACCTTC
TRBJ2-3,NA,NA,TRBV6-1,CASIRESGDTQYF,TGTGCCAGCATCCGGGAGAGTGGAGATACGCAGTATTTT
TRBJ1-4,NA,TRBD1,TRBV29-1,CSVTTGALNEKLFF,TGCAGCGTTACGACAGGGGCATTAAATGAAAAACTGTTTTTT
TRBJ1-5,NA,NA,TRBV7-2,CASSLDSGVPQPQHF,TGTGCCAGCAGTTTAGATTCAGGGGTCCCTCAGCCCCAGCATTTT
TRBJ2-1,NA,NA,TRBV27,CASSLAAGRNEQFF,TGTGCCAGCAGCCTCGCGGCAGGGAGGAATGAGCAGTTCTTC
TRBJ1-5,NA,NA,TRBV19,CASSIGGMGNQPQHF,TGTGCCAGTAGTATAGGGGGCATGGGCAATCAGCCCCAGCATTTT
TRBJ2-1,NA,TRBD1,TRBV6-5,CASSPGTGLNEQFF,TGTGCCAGCAGCCCCGGGACAGGATTGAATGAGCAGTTCTTC
TRBJ1-6,NA,NA,TRBV27,CASSLPRGYDSPLHF,TGTGCCAGCAGTTTACCCAGGGGCTATGATTCACCCCTCCACTTT
TRBJ1-2,NA,NA,TRBV27,CASSVHVSGGYTF,TGTGCCAGCAGCGTGCATGTTAGTGGTGGCTACACCTTC
TRBJ1-2,NA,TRBD1,TRBV9,CASSPRTGNGYGYTF,TGTGCCAGCAGCCCTCGGACAGGGAATGGCTATGGCTACACCTTC
TRBJ1-1,NA,TRBD1,TRBV27,CASSFVRTGGFIAEAFF,TGTGCCAGCAGTTTCGTCAGGACAGGGGGTTTTATAGCCGAAGCTTTCTTT
TRBJ1-5,NA,TRBD1,TRBV7-6,CASSFGQGPPNSNQPQHF,TGTGCCAGCAGCTTTGGACAGGGCCCCCCGAATAGCAATCAGCCCCAGCATTTT
TRBJ2-7,NA,NA,TRBV6-5,CASSYAGGLYEQYF,TGTGCCAGCAGTTACGCAGGGGGGCTATACGAGCAGTACTTC
TRBJ2-3,NA,NA,TRBV6-6,CASSYMGANTQYF,TGTGCCAGCAGTTACATGGGGGCGAATACGCAGTATTTT
TRBJ2-2,NA,NA,TRBV29-1,CSVFYGELFF,TGCAGCGTTTTCTACGGGGAGCTGTTTTTT
TRBJ1-2,NA,NA,TRBV6-2/TRBV6-3,CASSYSTSTGHYGYTF,TGTGCCAGCAGTTACTCGACCTCAACAGGCCACTATGGCTACACCTTC
TRBJ1-2,NA,NA,TRBV2,CASTREDGYTF,TGTGCCAGCACAAGGGAGGATGGCTACACCTTC
TRBJ1-2,NA,NA,TRBV12-3/TRBV12-4,CASSLRGFYGYTF,TGTGCCAGCAGTTTAAGGGGGTTCTATGGCTACACCTTC
TRBJ2-7,NA,NA,TRBV21-1,CASSKLYRSYEQYF,TGTGCCAGCAGCAAACTATACCGCTCCTACGAGCAGTACTTC
TRBJ1-1,NA,NA,TRBV15,CATSREDSNTEAFF,TGTGCCACCAGCAGGGAAGACTCGAACACTGAAGCTTTCTTT
TRBJ2-7,NA,TRBD2,TRBV19,CASSPSGGNPYEQYF,TGTGCCAGTAGTCCCAGCGGGGGCAACCCCTACGAGCAGTACTTC
TRBJ2-7,NA,NA,TRBV19,CASTPTRAGPYEQYF,TGTGCCAGTACACCAACTAGGGCGGGCCCCTACGAGCAGTACTTC
TRBJ2-5,NA,TRBD2,TRBV7-8,CASSLAPSGQTQYF,TGTGCCAGCAGCTTAGCCCCTAGCGGGCAGACCCAGTACTTC
TRBJ2-1,NA,NA,TRBV6-5,CASSYFQGGNEQFF,TGTGCCAGCAGTTATTTCCAAGGGGGCAATGAGCAGTTCTTC
TRBJ2-5,NA,TRBD2,TRBV4-2,CASSQELAGKGQETQYF,TGTGCCAGCAGCCAAGAACTAGCGGGAAAGGGACAAGAGACCCAGTACTTC